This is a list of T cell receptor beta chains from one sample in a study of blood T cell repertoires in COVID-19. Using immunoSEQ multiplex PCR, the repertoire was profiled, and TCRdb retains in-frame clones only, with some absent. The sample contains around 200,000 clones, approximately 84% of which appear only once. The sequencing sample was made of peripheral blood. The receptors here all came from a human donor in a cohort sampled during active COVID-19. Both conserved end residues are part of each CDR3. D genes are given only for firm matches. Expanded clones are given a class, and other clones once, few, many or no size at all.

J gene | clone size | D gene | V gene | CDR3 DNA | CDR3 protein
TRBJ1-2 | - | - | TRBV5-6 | TGTGCCAGCAGCGGACAGACCTATTATGGCTACACCTTC | CASSGQTYYGYTF
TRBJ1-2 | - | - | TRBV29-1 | TGCAGCGTTGGAAATTCGCGGGGCCTCTATGGCTACACCTTC | CSVGNSRGLYGYTF
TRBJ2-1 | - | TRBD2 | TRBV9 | TGTGCCAGCAGCCCATGGACTAGCGGGGGGATGCACAATGAGCAGTTCTTC | CASSPWTSGGMHNEQFF
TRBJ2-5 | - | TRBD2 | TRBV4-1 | TGCGCCAGCAGCCAAGGACTAGCGGGACCACAAGAGACCCAGTACTTC | CASSQGLAGPQETQYF
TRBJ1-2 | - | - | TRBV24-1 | TGTGCCACCAGTGATACAGGGAACTATGGCTACACCTTC | CATSDTGNYGYTF
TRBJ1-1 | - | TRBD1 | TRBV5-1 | TGCGCCAGCAGCATTAAACAGGGGTCGAACACTGAAGCTTTCTTT | CASSIKQGSNTEAFF
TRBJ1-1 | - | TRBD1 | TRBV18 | TGTGCCAGCTCACCGGGACAGCCAGAAGCTTTCTTT | CASSPGQPEAFF
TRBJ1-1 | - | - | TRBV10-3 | TGTGCCATCAGTGAGAGGACATACAAGTCCGCAGCTTTCTTT | CAISERTYKSAAFF
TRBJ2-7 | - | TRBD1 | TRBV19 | TGTGCCAGTAGCCTGGACAGGCAGGCCTACGAGCAGTACTTC | CASSLDRQAYEQYF
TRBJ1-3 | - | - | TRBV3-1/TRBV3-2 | TGTGCCAGCAGCCAAGATCAGGCAGGAGGAAACACCATATATTTT | CASSQDQAGGNTIYF
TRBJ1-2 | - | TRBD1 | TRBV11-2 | TGTGCCAGCAGCTTAGGACAGGGACCTGGCTACACCTTC | CASSLGQGPGYTF
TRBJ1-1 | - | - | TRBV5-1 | TGCGCCAGCAGCCCCCGTAGAGGTAGGACTGAAGCTTTCTTT | CASSPRRGRTEAFF
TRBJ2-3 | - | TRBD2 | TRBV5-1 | TGCGCCAGCAGCGCCTTCGGGACTAGCGGGGGGAAGGATACGCAGTATTTT | CASSAFGTSGGKDTQYF
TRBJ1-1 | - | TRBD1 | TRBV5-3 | TGTGCCAGAAGCTTGGCCGACGACAGGGAGAACACTGAAGCTTTCTTT | CARSLADDRENTEAFF
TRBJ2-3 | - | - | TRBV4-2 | TGTGCCAGCAGCCAAGCACTAGCCCCAGATACGCAGTATTTT | CASSQALAPDTQYF
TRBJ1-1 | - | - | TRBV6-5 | TGTGCCAGCAGTTATAGGGAGACCACTGAAGCTTTCTTT | CASSYRETTEAFF
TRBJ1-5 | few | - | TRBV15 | TGTGCCACCAGCAGAGGGGACTTTGGCAATCAGCCCCAGCATTTT | CATSRGDFGNQPQHF
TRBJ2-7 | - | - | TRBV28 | TGTGCCAGCAGTGAACAGGGAAAAAGGCACGAGCAGTACTTC | CASSEQGKRHEQYF
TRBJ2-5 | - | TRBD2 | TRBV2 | TGTGCCAGCAGTGAATTCCTTAGCGGGGGAGAGACCCAGTACTTC | CASSEFLSGGETQYF
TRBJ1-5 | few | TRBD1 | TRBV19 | TGTGCCAGTAGACTCGACCGACAGGGCAGCAATCAGCCCCAGCATTTT | CASRLDRQGSNQPQHF
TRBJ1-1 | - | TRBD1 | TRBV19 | TGTGCCAGTAGTACCAATGACAGGGGCACTGAAGCTTTCTTT | CASSTNDRGTEAFF
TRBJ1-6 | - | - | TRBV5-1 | TGCGCCAGCAGCCGGGACTCCTATAATTCACCCCTCCACTTT | CASSRDSYNSPLHF
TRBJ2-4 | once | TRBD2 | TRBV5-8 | TGTGCCAGCAGCTGGGGGACTAGCGGAGTAAACATTCAGTACTTC | CASSWGTSGVNIQYF
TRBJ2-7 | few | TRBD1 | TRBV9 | TGTGCCAGCAGCGTAGAGGCAGGGGGCCCCTACGAGCAGTACTTC | CASSVEAGGPYEQYF
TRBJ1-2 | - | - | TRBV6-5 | TGTGCCAGCACCGTGACAGGCGCTAACTATGGCTACACCTTC | CASTVTGANYGYTF
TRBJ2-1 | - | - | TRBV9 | TGTGCCAGCAGCGTCGGGGGAAACAATGAGCAGTTCTTC | CASSVGGNNEQFF
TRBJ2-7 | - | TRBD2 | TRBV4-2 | TGTGCCAGCAGCCAACAGCCCCCCTCTAGCGGGGGAGCCTACGAGCAGTACTTC | CASSQQPPSSGGAYEQYF
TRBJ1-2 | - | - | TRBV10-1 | TGCGCCAGCAGTGAACAGCGGCTCTATGGCTACACCTTC | CASSEQRLYGYTF
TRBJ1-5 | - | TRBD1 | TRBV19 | TGTGCCAGTAGTAACTCCGGGACAGGGGTAAGAAGCAATCAGCCCCAGCATTTT | CASSNSGTGVRSNQPQHF
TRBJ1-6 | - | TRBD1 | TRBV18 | TGTGCCAGCTCACCTCAGGGCAGGGGGAATTCACCCCTCCACTTT | CASSPQGRGNSPLHF
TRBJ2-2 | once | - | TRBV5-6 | TGTGCCAGCAGCTTGGCCCCTGGACAGACCCCCACCGGGGAGCTGTTTTTT | CASSLAPGQTPTGELFF
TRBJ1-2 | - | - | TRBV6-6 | TGTGCCAGCAGTTATGGGGGCGGTTACTATGGCTACACCTTC | CASSYGGGYYGYTF